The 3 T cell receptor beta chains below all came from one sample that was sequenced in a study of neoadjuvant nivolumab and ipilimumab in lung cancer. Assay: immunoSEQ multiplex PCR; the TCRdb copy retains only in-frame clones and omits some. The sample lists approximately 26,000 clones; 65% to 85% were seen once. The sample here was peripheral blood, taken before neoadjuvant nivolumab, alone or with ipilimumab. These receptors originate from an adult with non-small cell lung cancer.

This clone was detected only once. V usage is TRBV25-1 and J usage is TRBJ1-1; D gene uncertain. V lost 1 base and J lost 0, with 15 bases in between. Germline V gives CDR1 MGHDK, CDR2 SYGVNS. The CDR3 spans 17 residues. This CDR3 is CASSEWPIPRMNTEAFF. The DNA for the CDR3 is TGTGCCAGCAGTGAATGGCCCATCCCACGGATGAACACTGAAGCTTTCTTT.

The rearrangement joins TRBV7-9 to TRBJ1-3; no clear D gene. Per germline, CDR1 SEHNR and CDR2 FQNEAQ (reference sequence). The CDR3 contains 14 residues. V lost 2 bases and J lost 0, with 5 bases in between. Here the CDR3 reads CASSLQISGNTIYF. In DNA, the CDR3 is TGTGCCAGCAGCTTACAAATCTCTGGAAACACCATATATTTT.

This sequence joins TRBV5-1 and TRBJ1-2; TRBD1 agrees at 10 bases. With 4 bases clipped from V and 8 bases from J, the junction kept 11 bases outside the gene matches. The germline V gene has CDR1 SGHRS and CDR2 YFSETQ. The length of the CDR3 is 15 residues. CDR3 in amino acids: CASSASGQGVVGYTF. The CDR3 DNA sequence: TGCGCCAGCAGCGCGTCAGGACAGGGGGTTGTCGGCTACACCTTC.